The clone carrying this T cell receptor beta chain has just a few counts. This sample is part of a study of blood T cells in healthy people across ages. A J-beta primer mix and a sample-barcoded 5' primer were used in a second PCR of roughly 6 to 11 cycles. TCRdb called the 5' RACE reads again in MiXCR, with one record for every CDR3 protein. The repertoire holds a few hundred thousand distinct CDR3 sequences, with around 30% as singletons. V was cut by 0 bases and J by 0 bases, with 9 bases left in between. Germline CDR1 is SGHRS and CDR2 is YFSETQ. The CDR3 spans 15 residues. The chain combines TRBV5-1 with TRBJ1-2; D call uncertain. The TCR was taken from a woman in her sixties or seventies in good health. Material: blood. CDR3 coding DNA: TGCGCCAGCAGCTTGGGCGGGAGCTCTAACTATGGCTACACCTTC. Encoded protein: CASSLGGSSNYGYTF. Variable domain in full (rest from reference TRBV5-1 and TRBJ1-2): KAGVTQTPRYLIKTRGQQVTLSCSPISGHRSVSWYQQTPGQGLQFLFEYFSETQRNKGNFPGRFSGRQFSNSRSEMNVSTLELGDSALYLCASSLGGSSNYGYTFGSGTRLTVV.